One and the same sample provided the 3 T cell receptor beta chains below, sequenced in a study of blood T cell repertoires in COVID-19. Here immunoSEQ multiplex PCR was the method, and the copy in TCRdb shows in-frame clones only, minus some. Seen here are more than 70,000 clones, 80% to 90% observed once, and the top ten hold 5% to 6.5%. Sequenced sample: peripheral blood. All receptors derive from a man aged 50-59 years with active COVID-19.

The gene calls are TRBV28 and TRBJ2-5; weak D call: TRBD1 (6 bases). CDR1 MDHEN and CDR2 SYDVKM come from the germline V gene. The V end was cut by 4 bases, the J end by 5 bases, with 20 bases between. The CDR3 covers 16 residues. The CDR3 region is CASSSIQGRLGETQYF. The CDR3 nucleotides read TGTGCCAGCAGTTCAATACAGGGACGGTTAGGGGAGACCCAGTACTTC. Complete variable domain (other parts from reference TRBV28 and TRBJ2-5): DVKVTQSSRYLVKRTGEKVFLECVQDMDHENMFWYRQDPGLGLRLIYFSYDVKMKEKGDIPEGYSVSREKKERFSLILESASTNQTSMYLCASSSIQGRLGETQYFGPGTRLLVL.

The chain joins TRBV5-4 to TRBJ2-5, with D perhaps TRBD2 (6 bases). The CDR3 extends over 14 amino acids. Trimming shortened V by 4 bases and J by 2 bases, and 12 bases separated the two germline ends. CDR1 and CDR2 (germline): SGHNT, YYREEE (reference sequence). The CDR3 region has the DNA TGTGCCAGCAGCCCTGGCGGGGCACAAGAGACCCAGTACTTC. Its protein product is CASSPGGAQETQYF.

The V call is TRBV6-4, the J call TRBJ1-2, with 9 bases that match TRBD1. This CDR3 spans 16 amino acids. Germline CDR1 and CDR2: MRHNA and SNTAGT. V shed 5 bases, J shed 1 base, and the junction held 8 bases outside the gene matches. CDR3 sequence reads: CASSRETGGLNYGYTF. As DNA, the CDR3 is TGTGCCAGCAGTCGAGAAACAGGGGGCCTTAACTATGGCTACACCTTC.